The rows below give T cell receptor beta chains drawn from one sample of a study of cytomegalovirus exposure and HLA in healthy donors. The table came from immunoSEQ multiplex PCR; TCRdb's copy has only in-frame clones and leaves some out. The top ten clones hold approximately 3% of a sample with 150,000 to 180,000 clones, approximately 75% of them seen once. Sequencing was done on a sample of PBMCs. The source is a man aged 18 to 30 in good health and CMV-seronegative. The CDR3 runs from the conserved cysteine through the conserved F or W. The order of the fields is clone size, J gene, D gene, V gene, CDR3 protein, CDR3 DNA. The D gene is left open where the match is weak. A clone size is listed for some rows: how often the clone was seen (once, few, many), or a class if it is expanded.

>.|TRBJ1-1|TRBD1|TRBV5-1
CASSPGGGKTEAFF
TGCGCCAGCTCTCCAGGGGGCGGGAAGACTGAAGCTTTCTTT
>.|TRBJ2-3|TRBD2|TRBV5-1
CASSSLAGGPTDTQYF
TGCGCCAGCAGCTCCCTAGCGGGGGGGCCTACAGATACGCAGTATTTT
>few|TRBJ1-3|.|TRBV7-3
CASSSSSGNTIYF
TGTGCCAGCAGCTCGAGCTCTGGAAACACCATATATTTT
>.|TRBJ1-3|.|TRBV6-5
CASHTASSGNTIYF
TGTGCCAGCCACACGGCTAGCTCTGGAAACACCATATATTTT
>few|TRBJ1-3|.|TRBV2
CASSVTIGDTIYF
TGTGCCAGCAGTGTTACGATCGGGGACACCATATATTTT
>.|TRBJ2-5|.|TRBV7-2
CASTPGVRASETQYF
TGTGCCAGCACCCCAGGGGTCCGCGCCTCAGAGACCCAGTACTTC
>.|TRBJ2-7|.|TRBV19
CASSFQGRAMIYEQYF
TGTGCCAGTAGTTTCCAAGGCAGGGCAATGATCTACGAGCAGTACTTC
>.|TRBJ2-3|.|TRBV10-3
CAIGTADTQYF
TGTGCCATCGGGACTGCTGATACGCAGTATTTT
>.|TRBJ2-3|.|TRBV29-1
CSVLTGTDTQYF
TGCAGCGTTTTAACAGGCACAGATACGCAGTATTTT
>.|TRBJ2-7|TRBD1|TRBV5-4
CASSATGSDYEQYF
TGTGCCAGCAGCGCGACAGGGAGTGACTACGAGCAGTACTTC
>.|TRBJ2-5|TRBD2|TRBV28
CASSLFWSDSGGEETQYF
TGTGCCAGCAGTTTATTCTGGTCCGATAGCGGGGGGGAAGAGACCCAGTACTTC
>.|TRBJ2-7|TRBD1|TRBV27
CASSNVGTGVYEQYF
TGTGCCAGCAGTAACGTTGGGACAGGGGTGTACGAGCAGTACTTC
>.|TRBJ2-1|TRBD2|TRBV18
CASSPRTSGASYNEQFF
TGTGCCAGCTCACCGCGGACTAGCGGGGCATCCTACAATGAGCAGTTCTTC
>.|TRBJ2-1|TRBD2|TRBV5-4
CASSPSGRGNEQFF
TGTGCCAGCAGTCCATCGGGGAGGGGCAATGAGCAGTTCTTC
>.|TRBJ2-3|TRBD2|TRBV9
CASSVKPAGSTDTQYF
TGTGCCAGCAGCGTAAAACCAGCGGGGTCCACAGATACGCAGTATTTT
>.|TRBJ2-1|TRBD2|TRBV11-3
CASSLSSGGFNEQFF
TGTGCCAGCAGCTTATCTAGCGGGGGGTTCAATGAGCAGTTCTTC
>.|TRBJ1-5|TRBD1|TRBV19
CASSMGQGPPYSNQPQHF
TGTGCCAGTAGTATGGGACAGGGGCCGCCGTATAGCAATCAGCCCCAGCATTTT
>.|TRBJ2-2|.|TRBV4-1
CASSQEGGRGPVMDTGELFF
TGCGCCAGCAGCCAAGAAGGTGGCAGGGGCCCGGTAATGGACACCGGGGAGCTGTTTTTT
>.|TRBJ2-3|TRBD1|TRBV5-1
CASSPGQGVQDTQYF
TGCGCCAGCAGCCCCGGACAGGGGGTTCAGGATACGCAGTATTTT
>.|TRBJ2-1|TRBD2|TRBV7-2
CASSLASGVYNEQFF
TGTGCCAGCAGCTTAGCGAGCGGGGTCTACAATGAGCAGTTCTTC
>.|TRBJ1-1|TRBD1|TRBV7-6
CASSYTTGHLSGEAFF
TGTGCCAGCAGCTATACGACAGGGCATTTATCCGGAGAAGCTTTCTTT
>.|TRBJ1-3|.|TRBV4-1
CASSQDRGNTIYF
TGCGCCAGCAGCCAAGATCGGGGAAACACCATATATTTT
>once|TRBJ1-1|.|TRBV2
CASISQGLLSNTEAFF
TGTGCCAGCATCTCCCAGGGACTGCTATCCAACACTGAAGCTTTCTTT
>.|TRBJ1-3|.|TRBV18
CASQGPDSVSGNTIYF
TGTGCCAGCCAGGGACCGGACAGCGTCTCTGGAAACACCATATATTTT
>.|TRBJ1-6|.|TRBV19
CASSSTAVRPPLHF
TGTGCCAGTAGCTCGACCGCGGTTCGTCCACCCCTCCACTTT
>.|TRBJ2-1|.|TRBV7-9
CASSRTVSEQFF
TGTGCCAGCAGCCGGACAGTCTCGGAGCAGTTCTTC
>.|TRBJ1-6|.|TRBV7-9
CASSLLTGRNSPLHF
TGTGCCAGCAGCCTCCTGACAGGCCGAAATTCACCCCTCCACTTT
>.|TRBJ1-3|.|TRBV4-1
CASSLAIGENTIYF
TGCGCCAGCAGCCTCGCGATCGGGGAAAACACCATATATTTT
>.|TRBJ1-5|.|TRBV4-1
CASSQDIEGGKHF
TGCGCCAGCAGCCAAGACATTGAGGGAGGAAAGCATTTT
>.|TRBJ1-6|.|TRBV5-4
CASSGGSLDNSPLHF
TGTGCCAGCAGCGGGGGCTCCCTCGACAATTCACCCCTCCACTTT
>.|TRBJ1-5|TRBD1|TRBV2
CASGTGGVWQPQHF
TGTGCCAGCGGGACAGGGGGCGTCTGGCAGCCCCAGCATTTT
>few|TRBJ2-7|TRBD2|TRBV6-1
CASSELGLAGGHEQYF
TGTGCCAGCAGTGAATTGGGACTAGCGGGGGGCCACGAGCAGTACTTC
>.|TRBJ1-4|.|TRBV27
CASSLRQAPEKLFF
TGTGCCAGCAGTCTACGACAGGCGCCTGAAAAACTGTTTTTT
>.|TRBJ1-1|.|TRBV6-5
CASRGQTEAFF
TGTGCCAGCAGGGGGCAAACTGAAGCTTTCTTT
>.|TRBJ1-4|TRBD1|TRBV19
CASSSWDRGGKLFF
TGTGCCAGTAGTAGCTGGGACAGGGGTGGAAAACTGTTTTTT
>.|TRBJ1-2|.|TRBV7-8
CASSLGAGPLYGYTF
TGTGCCAGCAGCTTAGGGGCGGGACCTCTCTATGGCTACACCTTC
>.|TRBJ1-1|.|TRBV2
CASRGVPSGEAFF
TGTGCCAGCAGAGGGGTCCCTTCGGGTGAAGCTTTCTTT
>.|TRBJ1-6|.|TRBV19
CASSIGGQDNSPLHF
TGTGCCAGTAGTATAGGTGGTCAGGATAATTCACCCCTCCACTTT
>few|TRBJ2-6|.|TRBV6-4
CASSPNSGANVLTF
TGTGCCAGCAGCCCCAACTCTGGGGCCAACGTCCTGACTTTC
>once|TRBJ2-7|TRBD1|TRBV5-1
CASSSVAGGIEQYF
TGCGCCAGCAGCTCCGTGGCAGGGGGAATCGAGCAGTACTTC
>.|TRBJ2-1|.|TRBV6-4
CASSVEVSSYNEQFF
TGTGCCAGCAGTGTCGAGGTTAGCTCCTACAATGAGCAGTTCTTC
>.|TRBJ2-2|.|TRBV21-1
CASSMDRGWVPGELFF
TGTGCCAGCAGCATGGACAGGGGATGGGTTCCCGGGGAGCTGTTTTTT
>.|TRBJ2-5|TRBD1|TRBV2
CASRRGDRSQETQYF
TGTGCCAGCCGCAGGGGGGACAGGAGTCAAGAGACCCAGTACTTC
>.|TRBJ2-2|.|TRBV6-5
CAVMPGPNTGELFF
TGTGCTGTGATGCCAGGGCCGAACACCGGGGAGCTGTTTTTT
>.|TRBJ2-1|TRBD1|TRBV5-1
CASSLDRQGAFF
TGCGCCAGCAGCTTGGACCGCCAGGGGGCTTTCTTC
>.|TRBJ2-1|TRBD2|TRBV4-2
CASSQDWKGLAGQNEQFF
TGTGCCAGCAGCCAAGATTGGAAGGGACTAGCGGGGCAAAATGAGCAGTTCTTC
>.|TRBJ1-3|.|TRBV6-1
CASNAGGNTIYF
TGTGCCAGCAATGCGGGGGGAAACACCATATATTTT
>.|TRBJ2-3|.|TRBV2
CATLTGMEDTQYF
TGTGCCACCCTTACGGGAATGGAAGATACGCAGTATTTT
>.|TRBJ2-5|TRBD1|TRBV7-2
CASSLTRDRGGETQYF
TGTGCCAGCAGCCTAACCCGAGACAGGGGTGGAGAGACCCAGTACTTC
>few|TRBJ1-3|TRBD1|TRBV18
CASSPPGQGRSLSGNTIYF
TGTGCCAGCTCACCGCCGGGACAGGGTCGTTCCCTCTCTGGAAACACCATATATTTT
>.|TRBJ1-1|.|TRBV9
CASSVVQGTEAFF
TGCGCCAGCAGCGTAGTTCAGGGAACTGAAGCTTTCTTT
>few|TRBJ2-5|.|TRBV6-5
CASSYGPSEGGTQYF
TGTGCCAGCAGTTACGGCCCTAGCGAGGGAGGGACCCAGTACTTC